This TCR beta chain was captured in a study of resident and recirculating memory T cells in vitiligo. CDR3 length: 15 residues. V shed 3 bases and J 3 bases; nucleotides not matched to a gene: 7. Germline CDR1 and CDR2: SNHLY and FYNNEI. Patients had to be free of confetti depigmentation, indicating active vitiligo. Method: immunoSEQ multiplex PCR; TCRdb's copy keeps in-frame clones and lacks some. The table records tens of thousands of clones, about 91% of them present only once. The clonotype was recovered from a male donor with vitiligo. The sequenced sample consisted of blood. The V call is TRBV2, the J call TRBJ1-2; 7 bases align to TRBD1. The CDR3, as DNA: TGTGCCAGCAGTGACTGGAAGGGGGCGGACTATGGCTACACCTTC. Its protein is CASSDWKGADYGYTF. The full variable domain, with the rest looked up from reference TRBV2 and TRBJ1-2, is EPEVTQTPSHQVTQMGQEVILRCVPISNHLYFYWYRQILGQKVEFLVSFYNNEISEKSEIFDDQFSVERPDGSNFTLKIRSTKLEDSAMYFCASSDWKGADYGYTFGSGTRLTVV.